This T cell receptor beta chain stems from a study of Ad26.COV2.S vaccination and SARS-CoV-2 variants. As for treatment: some 20 received Ad26.COV2.S at low or high dose, single or two shots; about 5 received placebo; per-sample allocation not given. Sampling happened 63 days after the first vaccine or placebo injection. The protocol was immunoSEQ multiplex PCR, while the TCRdb copy is restricted to in-frame clones and leaves out a portion. The data show roughly 410,000 clones, around 82% seen once. The CDR3 sequence is 15 residues long. The germline CDR1 and CDR2 sequences are SGDLS and YYNGEE. Trimming cost V 0 bases and J 3 bases, with 12 bases left between them.

The sequenced sample was peripheral blood, obtained in a trial of Ad26.COV2.S vaccine versus placebo. The clonotype was recovered from a person aged 18-65 years who received the Ad26.COV2.S COVID-19 vaccine or a placebo. The chain carries TRBV9 and TRBJ1-1; D possibly corresponds to TRBD1 (6 bases). CDR3 coding DNA: TGTGCCAGCAGCGTAGTGGTGGGGGGCGACACTGAAGCTTTCTTT. Amino acid sequence: CASSVVVGGDTEAFF. The variable domain in full, with the rest retrieved from reference TRBV9 and TRBJ1-1, is DSGVTQTPKHLITATGQRVTLRCSPRSGDLSVYWYQQSLDQGLQFLIQYYNGEERAKGNILERFSAQQFPDLHSELNLSSLELGDSALYFCASSVVVGGDTEAFFGQGTRLTVV.